This T cell receptor (beta chain) was found in a study of blood T cell repertoires in COVID-19. Study-wide background: COVID-19 samples collected from the United States, Italy and Spain covered acute and convalescent phases. From T cells, B-cell-depleted T cells, or PBMCs came the material, which was cDNA or gDNA.

CDR3 length: 12 amino acids. V lost 5 bases and J lost 5, with 9 bases in between. Germline CDR1 reads SGHVS; CDR2 reads FQNEAQ. As originally analysed: By means of reference gene primer amplification, nucleated cell counts were estimated. The data were produced by immunoSEQ multiplex PCR, yet TCRdb's version contains in-frame clones alone and is incomplete. V, J and clone size are those of that table, while D and trimming were read from the DNA. The table has fewer than 70,000 clones, roughly 79% seen once. This receptor was taken from a man in his 60s with acute or convalescent COVID-19. Source material: peripheral blood. This rearrangement joins TRBV7-8 to TRBJ2-5, with TRBD2 as a possible D gene (6 bases). The CDR3 region is CASSPAGETQYF. The CDR3 nucleotides are TGTGCCAGCAGCCCGGCGGGGGAGACCCAGTACTTC.